This is a list of T cell receptor beta chains from one sample in a study of STAT3 mutations in large granular lymphocyte leukemia. Sequenced by immunoSEQ multiplex PCR; TCRdb stores in-frame clones only, minus some. The data hold about 39,000 clones, with about 81% observed a single time. The sample taken for sequencing was PBMCs. These receptor sequences come from a human donor with T large granular lymphocyte leukemia. Some clones in this sample may be carry-over from other donors' samples. CDR3s include the opening cysteine and the closing phenylalanine or tryptophan. The order of the fields is J gene, clone size, V gene, D gene, CDR3 DNA, CDR3 protein. The D gene is left open where the match is weak. Only part of the rows carry a size: once, few, many, or a class if the clone is expanded.

>TRBJ1-1|.|TRBV28|.
TGTGCCAGCAGCTTAATAAACACTGAAGCTTTCTTT
CASSLINTEAFF
>TRBJ2-7|.|TRBV9|.
TGTGCCAGCAGCGGGCGGGAATACGGAGGCGAGCAGTACTTC
CASSGREYGGEQYF
>TRBJ1-2|few|TRBV4-1|TRBD1
TGCGCCAGCAGCCAAGTCCCCGACAGGGGGTCCTATGGCTACACCTTC
CASSQVPDRGSYGYTF
>TRBJ1-1|medium-sized|TRBV6-5|TRBD1
TGTGCCAGCAGTGGGACAGTGAACACTGAAGCTTTCTTT
CASSGTVNTEAFF
>TRBJ2-7|.|TRBV28|TRBD1
TGTGCCAGCAGTCCTTTGGGACAGGGCGGAATCTCCGGCTACGAGCAGTACTTC
CASSPLGQGGISGYEQYF
>TRBJ1-1|.|TRBV6-5|.
TGTGCCAGCAGTTACCAGCCGGGGTCGAACACTGAAGCTTTCTTT
CASSYQPGSNTEAFF
>TRBJ2-5|.|TRBV5-6|TRBD2
TGTGCCAGCAGCTTGGCGGGGGGGGCCGGAGAGACCCAGTACTTC
CASSLAGGAGETQYF
>TRBJ2-3|.|TRBV27|TRBD2
TGTGCCAGCAGTCCCCACGGGCGGGGGGGCAGCACAGATACGCAGTATTTT
CASSPHGRGGSTDTQYF
>TRBJ1-2|.|TRBV6-5|.
TGTGCCAGCAGTTACGGGGGGACAATCGGTGACTATGGCTACACCTTC
CASSYGGTIGDYGYTF
>TRBJ1-5|.|TRBV18|.
TGTGCCAGCTCACCACTTCCCGGGCAGGGAGGCAATCAGCCCCAGCATTTT
CASSPLPGQGGNQPQHF
>TRBJ1-1|.|TRBV5-1|.
TGCGCCAGCAGCTTCACAACCCCCGGCACTGAAGCTTTCTTT
CASSFTTPGTEAFF
>TRBJ1-5|few|TRBV19|TRBD1
TGTGCCAGTAGTATGGGAGGGGGCTCCCATCAGCCCCAGCATTTT
CASSMGGGSHQPQHF
>TRBJ1-5|.|TRBV28|.
TGTGCCAGTAAAGGAGTACAAGAGCATTTT
CASKGVQEHF
>TRBJ2-2|.|TRBV21-1|.
TGTGCCAGCAGCTACGCCAGACTGGGTGTGGGGGGCACCGGGGAGCTGTTTTTT
CASSYARLGVGGTGELFF
>TRBJ2-1|few|TRBV5-1|.
TGCGCCAGCAGCACGTTACCGTCGCTGGGGCTCAACAATGAGCAGTTCTTC
CASSTLPSLGLNNEQFF
>TRBJ1-6|few|TRBV19|.
TGTGCCAGCCAGGACAGAAATAATTCACCCCTCCACTTT
CASQDRNNSPLHF
>TRBJ2-5|.|TRBV18|.
TGTGCCAGCTCACCACGAGGGGAAGAGACCCAGTACTTC
CASSPRGEETQYF
>TRBJ2-4|.|TRBV19|.
TGTGCCAGTAGTGCATACAGGTCGGCGGGGGCCAAAAACATTCAGTACTTC
CASSAYRSAGAKNIQYF
>TRBJ2-2|.|TRBV5-3|.
TGTGCCATGAAAGCCGGGAACACCGGGGAGCTGTTTTTT
CAMKAGNTGELFF
>TRBJ1-6|few|TRBV6-1|.
TGTGCCAGCAGTCCAAGCAGGGACTCACCCCTCCACTTT
CASSPSRDSPLHF
>TRBJ1-2|.|TRBV6-1|.
TGTGCCAGCAGTGAAACGACAGCCAACACCTTC
CASSETTANTF
>TRBJ2-7|.|TRBV4-3|.
TGCGCCAGCAGCCAAGGGCCTTCGGGGGTTACCTACGAGCAGTACTTC
CASSQGPSGVTYEQYF
>TRBJ1-5|.|TRBV7-2|.
TGTGCCAGCAGCTTAACTGGGACACCCCAGCCCCAGCATTTT
CASSLTGTPQPQHF
>TRBJ1-5|.|TRBV6-1|TRBD1
TGTGCCAGCAGTGAGGGGCCGACAGGGCGGGGGATAGGCAATCAGCCCCAGCATTTT
CASSEGPTGRGIGNQPQHF
>TRBJ2-7|.|TRBV10-2|.
TGCGCCAGCAGCGCCCCGGCAGGGTTGCCCAACCAGTACTTC
CASSAPAGLPNQYF
>TRBJ1-3|few|TRBV6-1|.
TGTGCCAGCAGTGAGCAAGGGACCTCTGGAAACACCATATATTTT
CASSEQGTSGNTIYF
>TRBJ2-3|.|TRBV29-1|.
TGCAGCGTGCCCGGACAGACGTATACGCAGTATTTT
CSVPGQTYTQYF
>TRBJ2-7|.|TRBV15|TRBD1
TGTGCCACCAGCCCTCCCGGGACAGGTTTTCACGAGCAGTACTTC
CATSPPGTGFHEQYF